These 13 T cell receptor beta chains came from one sample sequenced in a study of T cell repertoires in cytomegalovirus infection. Each CDR3 protein gets one entry after TCRdb re-called the reads with MiXCR. The table records some 320,000 distinct CDR3 sequences, around 29% of them present only once. No antigen has been assigned to these receptors. The specimen comprised cultured PBMCs, sampled from culture after CMV antigen stimulation. These receptors originate from a human donor in good health (CMV status not recorded). Some clones in this sample may be carry-over from other donors' samples.

V gene TRBV5-5 combines with J gene TRBJ2-7, with D possibly TRBD2 on 5 matching bases. Trimming cost V 1 base and J 0 bases, with 14 bases left between them. Germline V gene data show CDR1 as SGHKS and CDR2 as YYEKEE (reference sequence). CDR3 size: 16 residues. Written as DNA, the CDR3 is TGTGCCAGCAGCTTGAGGACGGGATGGGACTCCTACGAGCAGTACTTC. It specifies CASSLRTGWDSYEQYF. Drawing the rest from reference TRBV5-5 and TRBJ2-7, the complete variable domain is DAGVTQSPTHLIKTRGQQVTLRCSPISGHKSVSWYQQVLGQGPQFIFQYYEKEERGRGNFPDRFSARQFPNYSSELNVNALLLGDSALYLCASSLRTGWDSYEQYFGPGTRLTVT.

This clonotype was observed a few times. The chain joins TRBV12-3 or TRBV12-4 to TRBJ2-1, with D maybe TRBD2 (6 bases). V was cut by 0 bases and J by 10 bases, with 13 bases left in between. This CDR3 is built from 14 residues. The CDR3 region is CASSLALGSGEQFF. The CDR3, as DNA: TGTGCCAGCAGTTTAGCGCTCGGGAGCGGCGAGCAGTTCTTC.

This sequence joins TRBV19 and TRBJ1-5; D call uncertain. Germline values: CDR1 LNHDA, CDR2 SQIVND (reference sequence). V was shortened by 9 bases and J by 4 bases, with 25 bases between the two germline ends. This CDR3 is built from 17 residues. The CDR3 DNA sequence: TGTGCCAGCCGTTCGAGAGGTGAGGTCCGTAGTAATCAGCCCCAGCATTTT. Translation gives CASRSRGEVRSNQPQHF.

The V call is TRBV7-9, the J call TRBJ2-7; 8 bases align to TRBD2. This CDR3 has 14 amino acids. Germline V gives CDR1 SEHNR, CDR2 FQNEAQ (reference sequence). Losses at the gene ends were 6 bases for V and 6 bases for J; bases not matched to a gene: 10. The CDR3 DNA reads as TGTGCCAGCAGTGATAGCGGGAACCCCTCCGAGCAGTACTTC. Encoded protein: CASSDSGNPSEQYF.

This clonotype was detected only a few times. The chain links TRBV19 to TRBJ1-1; TRBD1 aligns across 7 bases. The CDR3 is 15 amino acids. V was clipped by 4 bases and J by 1 base; unmatched bases: 6. Per the germline V gene, CDR1 is LNHDA and CDR2 is SQIVND (reference sequence). For the CDR3, the DNA is TGTGCCAGTAGTACCGACCGGGACAGGAACACTGAAGCTTTCTTT. As protein: CASSTDRDRNTEAFF.

This clonotype was observed many times. CDR3 bases: TGTGCCAGCAGCTTAGGGGGGGGAACCTACAATGAGCAGTTCTTC. This translates into CASSLGGGTYNEQFF. The chain joins TRBV7-9 to TRBJ2-1; 7 bases line up with TRBD2. V lost 1 base, J lost 2 bases, and 2 bases stayed unmatched. Looked up from germline, CDR1 is SEHNR and CDR2 is FQNEAQ (reference sequence). The CDR3 consists of 15 residues.

The count of this clonotype is one. This sequence joins TRBV5-1 and TRBJ1-1; D not certain. Trimming pared 3 bases from V and 6 bases from J, leaving 12 bases between. This CDR3 has 13 residues. Germline CDR1 reads SGHRS; CDR2 reads YFSETQ. The CDR3: CASSSLTSPEAFF. The CDR3 DNA reads as TGCGCCAGCAGCTCGCTCACCTCCCCTGAAGCTTTCTTT.

This clonotype has only a few counts. The chain uses TRBV7-8 and TRBJ2-1; TRBD1 might be the D (6 bases). CDR3 length: 15 amino acids. V lost 0 bases and J lost 0, with 6 bases in between. Germline V gene lookup returns CDR1 SGHVS and CDR2 FQNEAQ. The CDR3 here is CASSLADSSYNEQFF. The CDR3 DNA reads TGTGCCAGCAGCTTAGCGGACAGCTCCTACAATGAGCAGTTCTTC.

The chain has TRBV20-1 and TRBJ1-2; 8 bases are shared with TRBD1. This CDR3 region has 14 residues. With 5 bases clipped from V and 2 bases from J, the junction kept 7 bases outside the gene matches. CDR1 is DFQATT, CDR2 SNEGSKA, per germline (reference sequence). The CDR3 sequence is CSAGRDRLNYGYTF. The CDR3, as DNA: TGCAGTGCTGGCCGGGACAGGTTGAACTATGGCTACACCTTC.

This clonotype showed up just a few times. V gene TRBV12-3 or TRBV12-4 combines with J gene TRBJ2-7; D perhaps matches TRBD1 (5 bases). The CDR3 has 15 amino acids. The V gene lost 3 bases and the J gene lost 6 bases, with 18 bases spanning the gap. CDR3 region: CASSFSPRVNSEQYF. CDR3 in DNA: TGTGCCAGCAGTTTTAGCCCCAGGGTGAACAGCGAGCAGTACTTC.

This clonotype was seen at least ten times. This chain joins TRBV7-8 and TRBJ2-5; 12 bases match TRBD2. The germline CDR1 and CDR2 sequences are SGHVS and FQNEAQ. The CDR3 is made up of 17 amino acids. The V gene end was trimmed by 5 bases and the J gene end by 2 bases; junction bases not matched to a gene: 9. In nucleotides, the CDR3 is TGTGCCAGCAGCCCGTTCCTAGCGGGAGGGCAACAAGAGACCCAGTACTTC. Translation gives CASSPFLAGGQQETQYF. The variable domain in full, completed from reference TRBV7-8 and TRBJ2-5, reads GAGVSQSPRYKVAKRGQDVALRCDPISGHVSLFWYQQALGQGPEFLTYFQNEAQLDKSGLPSDRFFAERPEGSVSTLKIQRTQQEDSAVYLCASSPFLAGGQQETQYFGPGTRLLVL.

This clonotype showed up just a few times. V is TRBV12-3 or TRBV12-4 and J is TRBJ2-1, with 7 positions matching TRBD2. CDR3 length equals 15 residues. J gave up 7 bases and V 3 bases, and 9 bases lay outside the gene matches. CDR3 nucleotides: TGTGCCAGCAGTTTGAGGTCTAGCGGATTTAATGAGCAGTTCTTC. This codes for CASSLRSSGFNEQFF.

In this sample, this clonotype turned up a few times. This rearrangement joins TRBV11-2 to TRBJ2-1; D gene ambiguous. V lost 4 bases, J lost 4 bases, and 11 bases lay in between. Germline CDR1 reads SGHAT; CDR2 reads FQNNGV. This CDR3 comprises 14 residues. In nucleotides, the CDR3 is TGTGCCAGCAGCTCTCCCCCCAAGTACAATGAGCAGTTCTTC. Residues: CASSSPPKYNEQFF.